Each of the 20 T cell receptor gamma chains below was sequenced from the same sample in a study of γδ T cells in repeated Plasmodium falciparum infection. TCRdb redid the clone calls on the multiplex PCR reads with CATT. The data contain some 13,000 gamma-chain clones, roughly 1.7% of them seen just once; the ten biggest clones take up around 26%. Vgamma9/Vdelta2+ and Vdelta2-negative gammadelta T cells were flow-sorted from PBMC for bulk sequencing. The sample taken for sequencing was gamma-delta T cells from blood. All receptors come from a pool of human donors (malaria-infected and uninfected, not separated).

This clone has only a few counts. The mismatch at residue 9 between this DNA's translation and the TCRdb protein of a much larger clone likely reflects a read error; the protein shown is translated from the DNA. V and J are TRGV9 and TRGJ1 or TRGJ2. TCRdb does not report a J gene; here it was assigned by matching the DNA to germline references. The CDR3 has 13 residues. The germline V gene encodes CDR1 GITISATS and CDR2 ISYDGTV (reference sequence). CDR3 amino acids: CALWEGHYDKKLF. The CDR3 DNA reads TGTGCCTTGTGGGAGGGTCATTATGATAAGAAACTCTTT.

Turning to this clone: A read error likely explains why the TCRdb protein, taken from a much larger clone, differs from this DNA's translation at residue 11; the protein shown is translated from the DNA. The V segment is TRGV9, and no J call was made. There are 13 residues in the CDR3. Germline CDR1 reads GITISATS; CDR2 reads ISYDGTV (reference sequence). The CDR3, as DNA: TGTGCCTTGTGGGAGGCGCTGGATTATAAGAGACTCTTT. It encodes CALWEALDYKRLF.

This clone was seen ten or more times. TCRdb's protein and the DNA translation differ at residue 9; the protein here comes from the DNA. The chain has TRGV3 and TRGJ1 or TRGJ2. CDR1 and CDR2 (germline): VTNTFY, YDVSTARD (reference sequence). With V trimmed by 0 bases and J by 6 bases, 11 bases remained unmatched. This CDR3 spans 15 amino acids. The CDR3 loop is CATWDRRRRLYKKLF. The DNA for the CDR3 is TGTGCCACCTGGGACAGGCGTCGGCGTCTTTATAAGAAACTCTTT.

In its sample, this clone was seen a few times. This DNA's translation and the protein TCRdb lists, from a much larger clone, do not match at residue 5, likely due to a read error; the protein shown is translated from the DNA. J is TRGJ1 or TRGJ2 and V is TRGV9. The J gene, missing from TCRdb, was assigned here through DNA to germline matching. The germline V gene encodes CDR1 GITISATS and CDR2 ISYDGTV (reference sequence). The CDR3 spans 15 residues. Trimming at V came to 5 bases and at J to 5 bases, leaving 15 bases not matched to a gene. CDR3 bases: TGTGCCTTGTGGGTGGTAGGATTATTGGATTATAAGAAACTCTTT. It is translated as CALWVVGLLDYKKLF.

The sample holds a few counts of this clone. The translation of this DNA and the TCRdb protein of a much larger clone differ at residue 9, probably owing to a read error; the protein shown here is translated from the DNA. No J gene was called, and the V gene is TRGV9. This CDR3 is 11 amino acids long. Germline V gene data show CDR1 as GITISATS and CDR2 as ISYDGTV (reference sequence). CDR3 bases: TGTGCCTTGTGGGTATCTTATAAGGAACTCTTT. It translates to CALWVSYKELF.

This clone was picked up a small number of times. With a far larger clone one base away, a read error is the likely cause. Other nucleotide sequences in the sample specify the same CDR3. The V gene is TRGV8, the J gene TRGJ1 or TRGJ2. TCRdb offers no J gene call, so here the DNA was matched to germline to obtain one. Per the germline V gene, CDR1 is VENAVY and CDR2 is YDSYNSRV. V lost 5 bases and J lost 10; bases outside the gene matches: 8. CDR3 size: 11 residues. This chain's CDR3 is CATWALVKKLF. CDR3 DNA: TGTGCCACCTGGGCCTTGGTGAAGAAACTCTTT.

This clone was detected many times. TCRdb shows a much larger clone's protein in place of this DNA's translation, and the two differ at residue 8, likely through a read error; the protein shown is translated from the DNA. This CDR3 is CATWDRLSYYKKLF. The CDR3 nucleotides are TGTGCCACCTGGGACAGGTTGAGTTATTATAAGAAACTCTTT. The chain is built from TRGV3 and TRGJ1 or TRGJ2. Germline loops: CDR1 VTNTFY, CDR2 YDVSTARD (reference sequence). Germline trimming cut 0 bases from V and 3 bases from J; bases unmatched to any gene: 5. CDR3 length equals 14 residues.

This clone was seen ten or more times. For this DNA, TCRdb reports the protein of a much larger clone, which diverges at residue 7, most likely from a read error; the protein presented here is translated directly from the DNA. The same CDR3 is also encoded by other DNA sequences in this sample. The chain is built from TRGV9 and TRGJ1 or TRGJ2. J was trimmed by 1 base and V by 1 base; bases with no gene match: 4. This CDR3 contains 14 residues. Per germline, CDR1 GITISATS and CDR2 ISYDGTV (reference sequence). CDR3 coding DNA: TGTGCCTTGTGGGAGGTCCGAAATTATTATAAGAAACTCTTT. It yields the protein CALWEVRNYYKKLF.

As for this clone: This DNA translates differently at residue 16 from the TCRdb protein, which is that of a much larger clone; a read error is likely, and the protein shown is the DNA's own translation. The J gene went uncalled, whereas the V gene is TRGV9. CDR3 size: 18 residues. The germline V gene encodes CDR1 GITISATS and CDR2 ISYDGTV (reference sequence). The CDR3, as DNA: TGTGCCTTGTGGGAGGTGCTTACCCCGGAGTTGGGCAAAAAAATCAGGGTATTT. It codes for CALWEVLTPELGKKIRVF.

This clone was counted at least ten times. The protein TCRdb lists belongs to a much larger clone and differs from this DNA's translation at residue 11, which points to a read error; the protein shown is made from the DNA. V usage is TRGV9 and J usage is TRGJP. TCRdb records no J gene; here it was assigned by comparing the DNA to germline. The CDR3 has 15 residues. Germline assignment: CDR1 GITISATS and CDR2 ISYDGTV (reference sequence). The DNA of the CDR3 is TGTGCCTTGTGGGAGGTGGAGTTGGGCAAAAGAATCAAGGTATTT. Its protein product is CALWEVELGKRIKVF.

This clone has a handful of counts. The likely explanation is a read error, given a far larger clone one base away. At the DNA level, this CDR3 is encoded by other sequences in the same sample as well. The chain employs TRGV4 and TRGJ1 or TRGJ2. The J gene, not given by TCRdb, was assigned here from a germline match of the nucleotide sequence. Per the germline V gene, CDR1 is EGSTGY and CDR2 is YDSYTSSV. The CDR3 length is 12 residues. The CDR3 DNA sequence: TGTGCTACCTGGGATGTTAACTATAAGAAACTCTTT. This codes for CATWDVNYKKLF.

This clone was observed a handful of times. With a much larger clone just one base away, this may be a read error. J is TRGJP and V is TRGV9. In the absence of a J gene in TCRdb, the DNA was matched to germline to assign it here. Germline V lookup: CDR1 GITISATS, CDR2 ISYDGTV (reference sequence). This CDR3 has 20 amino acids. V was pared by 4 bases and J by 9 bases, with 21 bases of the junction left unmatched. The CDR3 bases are TGTGCCTTGTGGGATTCCCACCGTCGAACCGAGGGGTTGGGCAAAAAAATCAAGGTATTT. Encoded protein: CALWDSHRRTEGLGKKIKVF.

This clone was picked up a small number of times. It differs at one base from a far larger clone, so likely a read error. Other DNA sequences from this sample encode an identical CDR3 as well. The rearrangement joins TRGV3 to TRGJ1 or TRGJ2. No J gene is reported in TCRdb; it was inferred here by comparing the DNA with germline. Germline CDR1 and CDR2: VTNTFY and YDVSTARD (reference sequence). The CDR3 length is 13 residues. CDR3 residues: CATWDRHRYKKLF. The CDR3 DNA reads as TGCGCCACCTGGGACAGGCACCGATATAAGAAACTCTTT.

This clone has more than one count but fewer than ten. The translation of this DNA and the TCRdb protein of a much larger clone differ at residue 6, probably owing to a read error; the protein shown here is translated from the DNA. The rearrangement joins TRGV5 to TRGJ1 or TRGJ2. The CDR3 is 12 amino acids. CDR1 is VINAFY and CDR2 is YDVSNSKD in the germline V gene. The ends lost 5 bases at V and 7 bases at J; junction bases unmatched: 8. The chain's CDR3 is CATWGRWYKKLF. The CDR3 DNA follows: TGTGCCACCTGGGGCCGGTGGTATAAGAAACTCTTT.

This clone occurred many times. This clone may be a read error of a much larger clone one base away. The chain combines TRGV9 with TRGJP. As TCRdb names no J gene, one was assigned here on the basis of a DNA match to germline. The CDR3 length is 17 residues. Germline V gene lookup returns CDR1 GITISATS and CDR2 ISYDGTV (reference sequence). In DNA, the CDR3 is TGTGCCCTGTGGGAGATACTGCAAGAGTTGGGCAAAAAAATCAAGGTATTT. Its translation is CALWEILQELGKKIKVF.

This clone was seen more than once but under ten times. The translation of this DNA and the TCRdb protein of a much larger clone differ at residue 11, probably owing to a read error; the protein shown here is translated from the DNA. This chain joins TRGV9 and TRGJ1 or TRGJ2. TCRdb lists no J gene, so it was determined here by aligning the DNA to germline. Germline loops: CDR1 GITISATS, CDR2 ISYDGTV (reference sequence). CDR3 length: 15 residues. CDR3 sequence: CALWEPTQNYCKKLF. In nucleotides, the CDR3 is TGTGCCTTGTGGGAGCCTACGCAGAATTATTGTAAGAAACTCTTT.

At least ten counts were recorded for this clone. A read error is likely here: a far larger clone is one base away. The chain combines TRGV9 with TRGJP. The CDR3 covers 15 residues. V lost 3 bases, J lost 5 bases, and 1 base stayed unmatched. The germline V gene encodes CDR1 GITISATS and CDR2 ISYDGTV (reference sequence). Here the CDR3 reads CALWEKELGKKIKVF. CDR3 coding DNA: TGTGCCTTGTGGGAGAAAGAGTTGGGCAAAAAAATCAAGGTATTT.

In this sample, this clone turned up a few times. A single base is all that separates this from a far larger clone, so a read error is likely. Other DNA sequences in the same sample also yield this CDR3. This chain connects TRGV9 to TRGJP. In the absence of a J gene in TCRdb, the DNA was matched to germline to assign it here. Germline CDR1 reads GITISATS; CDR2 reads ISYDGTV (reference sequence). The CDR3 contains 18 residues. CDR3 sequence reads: CALWEVLTPELGKKIKVF. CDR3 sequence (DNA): TGCGCCTTGTGGGAGGTGCTTACCCCGGAGTTGGGCAAAAAAATCAAGGTATTT.

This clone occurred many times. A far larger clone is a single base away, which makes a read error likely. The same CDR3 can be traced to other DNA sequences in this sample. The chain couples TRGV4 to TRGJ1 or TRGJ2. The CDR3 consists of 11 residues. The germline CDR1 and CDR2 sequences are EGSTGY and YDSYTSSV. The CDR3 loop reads CATWDDKKKLF. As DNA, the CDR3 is TGTGCCACCTGGGATGACAAAAAGAAGCTCTTT.

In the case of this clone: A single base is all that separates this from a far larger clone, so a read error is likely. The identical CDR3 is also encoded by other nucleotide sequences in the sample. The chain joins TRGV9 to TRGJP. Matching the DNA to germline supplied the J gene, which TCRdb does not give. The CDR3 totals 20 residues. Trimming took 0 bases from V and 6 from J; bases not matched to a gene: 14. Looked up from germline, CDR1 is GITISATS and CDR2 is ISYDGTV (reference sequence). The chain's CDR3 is CALWEVSQVGRELGKKIKVF. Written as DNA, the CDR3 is TGTGCCTTGTGGGAGGTGTCTCAAGTTGGCAGAGAGTTGGGCAAAAAAATCAAGGTATTT.